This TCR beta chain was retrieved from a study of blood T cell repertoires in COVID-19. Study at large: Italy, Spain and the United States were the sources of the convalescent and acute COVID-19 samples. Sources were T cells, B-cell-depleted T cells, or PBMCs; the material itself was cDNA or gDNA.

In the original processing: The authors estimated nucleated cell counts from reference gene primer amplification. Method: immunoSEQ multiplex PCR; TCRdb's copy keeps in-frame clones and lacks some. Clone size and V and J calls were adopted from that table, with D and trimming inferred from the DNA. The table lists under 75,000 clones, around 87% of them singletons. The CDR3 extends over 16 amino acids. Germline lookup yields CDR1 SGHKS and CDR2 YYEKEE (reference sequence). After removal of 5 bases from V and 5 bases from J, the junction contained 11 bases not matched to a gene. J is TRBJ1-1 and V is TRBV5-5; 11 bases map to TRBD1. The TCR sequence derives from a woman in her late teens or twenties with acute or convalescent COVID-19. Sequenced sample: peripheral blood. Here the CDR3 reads CASRGGQGAQRTEAFF. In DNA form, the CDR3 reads TGTGCCAGCAGAGGAGGACAGGGGGCGCAGAGGACTGAAGCTTTCTTT.